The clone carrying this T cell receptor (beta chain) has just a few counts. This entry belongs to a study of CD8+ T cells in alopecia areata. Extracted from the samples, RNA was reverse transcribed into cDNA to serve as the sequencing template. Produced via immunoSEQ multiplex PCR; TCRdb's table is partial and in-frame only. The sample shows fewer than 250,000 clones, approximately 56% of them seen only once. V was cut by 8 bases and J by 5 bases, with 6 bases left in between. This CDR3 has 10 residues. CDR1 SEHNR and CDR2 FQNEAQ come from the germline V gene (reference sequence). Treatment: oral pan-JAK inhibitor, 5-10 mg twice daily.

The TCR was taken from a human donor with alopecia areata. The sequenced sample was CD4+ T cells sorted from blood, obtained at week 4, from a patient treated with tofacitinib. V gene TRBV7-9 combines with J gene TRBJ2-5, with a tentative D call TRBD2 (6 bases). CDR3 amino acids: CASGGETQYF. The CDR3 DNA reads TGTGCCAGCGGAGGGGAGACCCAGTACTTC. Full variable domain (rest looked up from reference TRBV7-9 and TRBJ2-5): DTGVSQNPRHKITKRGQNVTFRCDPISEHNRLYWYRQTLGQGPEFLTYFQNEAQLEKSRLLSDRFSAERPKGSFSTLEIQRTEQGDSAMYLCASGGETQYFGPGTRLLVL.